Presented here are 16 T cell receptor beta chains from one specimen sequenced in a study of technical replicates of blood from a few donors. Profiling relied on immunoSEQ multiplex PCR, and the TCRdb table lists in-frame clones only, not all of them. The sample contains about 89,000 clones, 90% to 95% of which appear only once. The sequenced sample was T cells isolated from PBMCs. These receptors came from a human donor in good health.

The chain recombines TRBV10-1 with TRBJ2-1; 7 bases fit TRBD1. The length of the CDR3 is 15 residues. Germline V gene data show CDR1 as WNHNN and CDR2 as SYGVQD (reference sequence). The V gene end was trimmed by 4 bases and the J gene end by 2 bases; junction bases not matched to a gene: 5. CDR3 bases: TGCGCCAGCAGTGGGACAGGCGTCCCCTACAATGAGCAGTTCTTC. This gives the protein CASSGTGVPYNEQFF.

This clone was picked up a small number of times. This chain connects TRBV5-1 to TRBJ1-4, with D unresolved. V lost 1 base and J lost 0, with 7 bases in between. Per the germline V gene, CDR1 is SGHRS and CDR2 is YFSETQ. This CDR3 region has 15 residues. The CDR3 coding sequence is TGCGCCAGCAGCTTGCGGCAGGCAACTAATGAAAAACTGTTTTTT. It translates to CASSLRQATNEKLFF.

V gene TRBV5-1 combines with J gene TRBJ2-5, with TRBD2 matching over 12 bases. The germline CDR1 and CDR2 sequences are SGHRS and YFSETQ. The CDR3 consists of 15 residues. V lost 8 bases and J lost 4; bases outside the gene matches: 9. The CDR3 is CASRVLAGGRETQYF. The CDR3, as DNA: TGCGCCAGTCGAGTACTAGCGGGGGGCCGAGAGACCCAGTACTTC.

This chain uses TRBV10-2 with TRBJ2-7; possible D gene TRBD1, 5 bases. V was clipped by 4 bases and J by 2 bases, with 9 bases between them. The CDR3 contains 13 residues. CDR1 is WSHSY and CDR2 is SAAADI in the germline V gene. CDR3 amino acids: CASSVTGTYEQYF. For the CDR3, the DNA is TGCGCCAGCAGTGTAACAGGCACCTACGAGCAGTACTTC.

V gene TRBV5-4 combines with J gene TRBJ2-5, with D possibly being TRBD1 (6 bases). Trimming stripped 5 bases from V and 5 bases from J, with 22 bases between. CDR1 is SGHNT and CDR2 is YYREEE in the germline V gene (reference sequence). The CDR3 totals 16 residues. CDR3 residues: CASSELQGRDWETQYF. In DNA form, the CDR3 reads TGTGCCAGCAGTGAACTACAGGGTCGGGATTGGGAGACCCAGTACTTC. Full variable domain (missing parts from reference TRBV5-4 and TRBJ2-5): ETGVTQSPTHLIKTRGQQVTLRCSSQSGHNTVSWYQQALGQGPQFIFQYYREEENGRGNFPPRFSGLQFPNYSSELNVNALELDDSALYLCASSELQGRDWETQYFGPGTRLLVL.

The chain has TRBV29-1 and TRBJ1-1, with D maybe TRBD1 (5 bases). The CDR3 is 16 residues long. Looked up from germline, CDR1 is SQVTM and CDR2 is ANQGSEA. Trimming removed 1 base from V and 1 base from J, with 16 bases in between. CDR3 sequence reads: CSVEGEPGGTNTEAFF. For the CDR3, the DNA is TGCAGCGTTGAAGGGGAGCCGGGGGGAACGAACACTGAAGCTTTCTTT. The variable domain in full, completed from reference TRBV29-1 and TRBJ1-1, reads SAVISQKPSRDICQRGTSLTIQCQVDSQVTMMFWYRQQPGQSLTLIATANQGSEATYESGFVIDKFPISRPNLTFSTLTVSNMSPEDSSIYLCSVEGEPGGTNTEAFFGQGTRLTVV.

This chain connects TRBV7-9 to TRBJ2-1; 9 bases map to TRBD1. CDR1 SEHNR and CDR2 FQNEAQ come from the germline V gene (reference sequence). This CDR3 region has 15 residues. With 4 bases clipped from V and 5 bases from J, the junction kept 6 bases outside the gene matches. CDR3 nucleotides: TGTGCCAGCAGCTCGGGACAGGGTTTTGACAATGAGCAGTTCTTC. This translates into CASSSGQGFDNEQFF. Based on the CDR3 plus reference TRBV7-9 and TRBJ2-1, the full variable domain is DTGVSQNPRHKITKRGQNVTFRCDPISEHNRLYWYRQTLGQGPEFLTYFQNEAQLEKSRLLSDRFSAERPKGSFSTLEIQRTEQGDSAMYLCASSSGQGFDNEQFFGPGTRLTVL.

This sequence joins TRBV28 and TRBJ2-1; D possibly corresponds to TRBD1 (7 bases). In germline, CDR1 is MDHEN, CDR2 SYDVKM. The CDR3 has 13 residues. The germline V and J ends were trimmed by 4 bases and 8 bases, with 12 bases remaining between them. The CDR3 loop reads CASSSRGADEQFF. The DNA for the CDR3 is TGTGCCAGCAGTTCCAGGGGGGCGGATGAGCAGTTCTTC.

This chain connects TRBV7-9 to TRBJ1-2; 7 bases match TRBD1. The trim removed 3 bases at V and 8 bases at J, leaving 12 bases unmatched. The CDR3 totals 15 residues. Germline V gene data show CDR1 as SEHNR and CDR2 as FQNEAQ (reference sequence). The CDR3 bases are TGTGCCAGCAGCTTTCCCGCGACAGGGAACTTAGGCTACACCTTC. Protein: CASSFPATGNLGYTF.

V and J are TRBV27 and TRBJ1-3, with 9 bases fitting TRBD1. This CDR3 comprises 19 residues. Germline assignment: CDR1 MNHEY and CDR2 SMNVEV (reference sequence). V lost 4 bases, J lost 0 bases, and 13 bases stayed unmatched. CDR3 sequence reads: CASSSPRDRAHLSGNTIYF. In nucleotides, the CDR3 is TGTGCCAGCAGTTCCCCCCGGGACAGGGCTCACCTCTCTGGAAACACCATATATTTT.

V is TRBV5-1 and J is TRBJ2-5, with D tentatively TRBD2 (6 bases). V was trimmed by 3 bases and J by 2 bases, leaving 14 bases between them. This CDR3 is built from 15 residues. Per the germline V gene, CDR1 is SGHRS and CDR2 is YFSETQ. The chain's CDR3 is CASSSTGGNQETQYF. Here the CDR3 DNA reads TGCGCCAGCAGCTCGACTGGAGGGAATCAAGAGACCCAGTACTTC.

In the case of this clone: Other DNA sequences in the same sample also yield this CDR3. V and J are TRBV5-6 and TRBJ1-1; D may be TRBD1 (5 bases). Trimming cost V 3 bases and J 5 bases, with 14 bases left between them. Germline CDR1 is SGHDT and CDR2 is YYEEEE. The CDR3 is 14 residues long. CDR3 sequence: CASSSGLGGTEAFF. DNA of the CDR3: TGTGCCAGCAGCTCAGGGTTGGGGGGGACTGAAGCTTTCTTT.

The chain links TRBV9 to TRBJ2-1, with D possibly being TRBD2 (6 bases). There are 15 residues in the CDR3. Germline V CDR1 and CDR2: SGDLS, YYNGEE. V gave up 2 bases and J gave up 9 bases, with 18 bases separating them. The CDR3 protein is CASSVEAGPGPEQFF. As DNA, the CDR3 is TGTGCCAGCAGCGTGGAGGCGGGGCCCGGACCTGAGCAGTTCTTC. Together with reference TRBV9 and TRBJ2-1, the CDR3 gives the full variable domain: DSGVTQTPKHLITATGQRVTLRCSPRSGDLSVYWYQQSLDQGLQFLIQYYNGEERAKGNILERFSAQQFPDLHSELNLSSLELGDSALYFCASSVEAGPGPEQFFGPGTRLTVL.

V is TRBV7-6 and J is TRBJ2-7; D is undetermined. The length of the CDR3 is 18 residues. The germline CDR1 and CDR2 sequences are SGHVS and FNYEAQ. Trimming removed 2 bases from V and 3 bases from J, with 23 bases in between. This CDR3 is CASSLTKSTENRRYEQYF. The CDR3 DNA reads TGTGCCAGCAGCTTAACTAAGTCGACTGAAAACCGGCGCTACGAGCAGTACTTC.

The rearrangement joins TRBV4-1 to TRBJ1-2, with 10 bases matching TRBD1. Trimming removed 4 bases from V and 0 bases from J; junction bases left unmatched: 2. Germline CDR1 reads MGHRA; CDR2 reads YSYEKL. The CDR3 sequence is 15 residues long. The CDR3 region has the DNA TGCGCCAGCAGCCTAGGACAGGGGGCTAACTATGGCTACACCTTC. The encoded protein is CASSLGQGANYGYTF.

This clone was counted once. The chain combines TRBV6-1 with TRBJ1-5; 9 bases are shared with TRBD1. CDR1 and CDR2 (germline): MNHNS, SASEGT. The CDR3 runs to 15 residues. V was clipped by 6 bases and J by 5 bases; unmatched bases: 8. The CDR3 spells CASSGQGSLDQPQHF. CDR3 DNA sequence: TGTGCCAGCAGCGGACAGGGGTCCTTAGATCAGCCCCAGCATTTT.